This T cell receptor (beta chain) was obtained from a study of cytomegalovirus exposure and HLA in healthy donors. Findings and caveats of the study: V- and J-gene trimming of TCR beta was linked (in a later analysis) to a missense DCLRE1C variant. Within an earlier analysis, most TCR beta V segments proved productive either about 87% or about 30% of the time.

The PCR used 60 Vbeta and 13 Jbeta primers. Libraries were prepared by immunoSEQ multiplex PCR; TCRdb keeps only in-frame clonotypes and omits some of them. The table includes some 110,000 clones, around four fifths detected once. The table lists this clone with a count of one. Antigen specificity is unknown. CDR1 and CDR2 (germline): SGHDT, YYEEEE. This CDR3 contains 15 residues. After removal of 1 base from V and 5 bases from J, the junction contained 4 bases not matched to a gene. The sequence came from a man between 25 and 39 years old in good health and CMV-seronegative. Sequences were obtained from PBMCs. J is TRBJ2-3 and V is TRBV5-6; TRBD2 matches at 10 bases. The CDR3 reads CASSLTSGNIDTQYF. The DNA for the CDR3 is TGTGCCAGCAGCTTGACTAGCGGGAATATAGATACGCAGTATTTT.